The clone carrying this T cell receptor beta chain occurred once. This sample was taken from a study of blood T cell repertoires in COVID-19. The table came from immunoSEQ multiplex PCR; TCRdb's copy has only in-frame clones and leaves some out. The sample lists nearly 250,000 clones, about 84% occurring once. CDR1 is GTSNPN, CDR2 SVGIG, per germline (reference sequence). This CDR3 contains 12 residues. J was trimmed by 6 bases and V by 3 bases; bases with no gene match: 1. The sequenced sample was peripheral blood. The chain carries TRBV30 and TRBJ2-1; TRBD2 aligns across 8 bases. The TCR sequence derives from an elderly woman with COVID-19, enrolled during active disease. The CDR3 sequence is CAWRGLANEQFF. The CDR3, as DNA: TGTGCCTGGAGAGGACTAGCCAATGAGCAGTTCTTC.